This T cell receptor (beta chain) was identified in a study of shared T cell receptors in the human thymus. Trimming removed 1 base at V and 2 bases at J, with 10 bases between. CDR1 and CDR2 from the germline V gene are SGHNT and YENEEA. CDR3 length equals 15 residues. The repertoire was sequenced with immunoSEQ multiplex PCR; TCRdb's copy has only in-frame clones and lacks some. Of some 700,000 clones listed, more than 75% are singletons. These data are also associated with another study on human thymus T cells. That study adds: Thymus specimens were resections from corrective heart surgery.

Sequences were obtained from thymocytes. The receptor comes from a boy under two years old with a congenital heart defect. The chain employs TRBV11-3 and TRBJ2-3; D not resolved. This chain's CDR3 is CASSLGGGNTDTQYF. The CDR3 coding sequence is TGTGCCAGCAGCTTAGGTGGCGGAAACACAGATACGCAGTATTTT.